These 32 T cell receptor beta chains share one sample of origin, sequenced in a study of technical replicates of blood from a few donors. Clones were read by immunoSEQ multiplex PCR, and TCRdb kept only the in-frame ones, dropping some. The data hold roughly 71,000 clones, with approximately 92% observed a single time. Material: T cells isolated from PBMCs. The receptor source for this set is a human donor in good health.

The chain has TRBV6-1 and TRBJ2-7; no clear D. The germline CDR1 and CDR2 sequences are MNHNS and SASEGT. With 7 bases removed from V and 12 bases from J, the gap between germline ends came to 28 bases. The CDR3 covers 15 residues. CDR3 region: CASNPTGAAPYELYF. The CDR3 DNA is TGTGCCAGCAACCCCACCGGAGCAGCTCCCTACGAGTTGTACTTC.

The chain recombines TRBV2 with TRBJ2-3, with 11 nucleotides matching TRBD2. Germline lookup yields CDR1 SNHLY and CDR2 FYNNEI. V lost 5 bases and J lost 2; bases outside the gene matches: 6. The CDR3 has 16 amino acids. In DNA, the CDR3 is TGTGCCAGCAGTCCGGGACTAGCGGAGTTCACAGATACGCAGTATTTT. Translation gives CASSPGLAEFTDTQYF.

The J gene is TRBJ1-2, the V gene TRBV5-8; no firm D call. Germline V gene data show CDR1 as SGHTS and CDR2 as YDEGEE. V was pared by 0 bases and J by 2 bases, with 11 bases between. This CDR3 comprises 15 residues. CDR3 in DNA: TGTGCCAGCAGCTTGGTCTTAGGCGGAAACTATGGCTACACCTTC. Translated, it gives CASSLVLGGNYGYTF.

This chain links TRBV9 with TRBJ2-4; D perhaps matches TRBD1 (5 bases). The CDR3 loop spans 14 amino acids. Trimming stripped 4 bases from V and 5 bases from J, with 13 bases between. Germline loops: CDR1 SGDLS, CDR2 YYNGEE. CDR3 residues: CASSSGQSQNIQYF. The CDR3 DNA is TGTGCCAGCAGCTCCGGACAATCTCAAAACATTCAGTACTTC.

The rearrangement uses TRBV21-1 and TRBJ2-7; the table's D call of TRBD2 was not tested on the DNA. TRBV21-1 corresponds to a pseudogene. The CDR3 loop spans 8 amino acids. CDR3 sequence: CASYEQYF. The CDR3 nucleotides read TGTGCTAGCTACGAGCAGTACTTC.

This clone has only one observation. The chain is built from TRBV27 and TRBJ1-5, with TRBD1 matching over 7 bases. Per germline, CDR1 MNHEY and CDR2 SMNVEV (reference sequence). This CDR3 comprises 15 residues. V lost 9 bases to trimming and J lost 0 bases; unmatched junction nucleotides: 8. CDR3 DNA: TGTGCCAGTCGGGACAGTGGGTATAGCAATCAGCCCCAGCATTTT. This encodes CASRDSGYSNQPQHF.

The chain joins TRBV18 to TRBJ1-3; D is unresolved. Germline V gene lookup returns CDR1 KGHSH and CDR2 LQKENI. The germline V and J ends were trimmed by 0 bases and 5 bases, with 8 bases remaining between them. The CDR3 sequence is 14 residues long. DNA of the CDR3: TGTGCCAGCTCACCACCGAACTCCAGAAACACCATATATTTT. It translates to CASSPPNSRNTIYF. The variable domain in full, with the rest retrieved from reference TRBV18 and TRBJ1-3, is NAGVMQNPRHLVRRRGQEARLRCSPMKGHSHVYWYRQLPEEGLKFMVYLQKENIIDESGMPKERFSAEFPKEGPSILRIQQVVRGDSAAYFCASSPPNSRNTIYFGEGSWLTVV.

J is TRBJ1-1 and V is TRBV27, with D perhaps matching TRBD1 (6 bases). Deletions cut 4 bases from V and 2 bases from J, with 8 bases between. This CDR3 is 13 amino acids long. Per germline, CDR1 MNHEY and CDR2 SMNVEV (reference sequence). CDR3 DNA: TGTGCCAGCAGTTGGGGGCTCAACACTGAAGCTTTCTTT. This translates into CASSWGLNTEAFF.

V usage is TRBV7-9 and J usage is TRBJ2-2; the D gene is possibly TRBD2 (5 bases). V was clipped by 9 bases and J by 5 bases, with 22 bases between them. This CDR3 is built from 16 residues. Germline loops: CDR1 SEHNR, CDR2 FQNEAQ (reference sequence). CDR3 DNA sequence: TGTGCCAGTAGCGACTTTGTCCAGAAATCGACCGGGGAGCTGTTTTTT. Its translation is CASSDFVQKSTGELFF.

V usage is TRBV7-8 and J usage is TRBJ2-3, with D perhaps TRBD2 (7 bases). Trimming stripped 3 bases from V and 2 bases from J, with 15 bases between. This CDR3 has 16 amino acids. Per the germline V gene, CDR1 is SGHVS and CDR2 is FQNEAQ. This CDR3 is CASSFLRGGNTDTQYF. CDR3 DNA: TGTGCCAGCAGCTTCCTCCGCGGGGGCAACACAGATACGCAGTATTTT. The entire variable domain, with the rest obtained from reference TRBV7-8 and TRBJ2-3, is as follows: GAGVSQSPRYKVAKRGQDVALRCDPISGHVSLFWYQQALGQGPEFLTYFQNEAQLDKSGLPSDRFFAERPEGSVSTLKIQRTQQEDSAVYLCASSFLRGGNTDTQYFGPGTRLTVL.

The rearrangement uses TRBV10-1 and TRBJ2-2, with a tentative D call TRBD2 (6 bases). The CDR3 is 14 amino acids. Germline V gene data show CDR1 as WNHNN and CDR2 as SYGVQD (reference sequence). V was pared by 5 bases and J by 6 bases, with 13 bases between. CDR3 DNA sequence: TGCGCCAGCAGTCAAGTCGGGACTCCCGGGGAGCTGTTTTTT. It specifies CASSQVGTPGELFF.

V gene TRBV19 combines with J gene TRBJ2-3, with unresolved D. Trimming took 6 bases from V and 2 from J, leaving 15 bases between them. The CDR3 spans 15 residues. Germline V gives CDR1 LNHDA, CDR2 SQIVND (reference sequence). The CDR3 DNA sequence: TGTGCCAGTAGCAATGCCCAGGCGAACACAGATACGCAGTATTTT. Protein product: CASSNAQANTDTQYF.

This rearrangement joins TRBV11-3 to TRBJ2-5; 12 positions match TRBD2. The CDR3 runs to 14 residues. V dropped 6 bases and J dropped 4; count of bases not matched to a gene: 3. The germline gives CDR1 SGHNT, CDR2 YENEEA. The CDR3: CASSLTSGRETQYF. For the CDR3, the DNA is TGTGCCAGCAGTCTGACTAGCGGGAGAGAGACCCAGTACTTC.

This chain joins TRBV7-2 and TRBJ2-6; tentatively, D is TRBD2 (5 bases). CDR1 and CDR2 (germline): SGHTA, FQGNSA. The CDR3 covers 16 residues. V lost 1 base and J lost 2, with 9 bases in between. The CDR3 region is CASSLGTGAGANVLTF. As DNA, the CDR3 is TGTGCCAGCAGCTTAGGGACTGGGGCTGGGGCCAACGTCCTGACTTTC.

The chain recombines TRBV7-6 with TRBJ2-1; 7 bases fit TRBD1. The J segment lost 8 bases and the V segment lost 5 bases, leaving 3 bases of the junction unmatched. The CDR3 length is 12 residues. The V gene's germline CDR1 is SGHVS and CDR2 FNYEAQ. CDR3 bases: TGTGCCAGCAGCACCACAGGGGATGAGCAGTTCTTC. It is translated as CASSTTGDEQFF.

About this clone itself: This specimen includes other DNA sequences encoding the same CDR3. CDR3: CASSPGYEQYF. The CDR3 bases are TGTGCCAGCAGTCCCGGCTACGAGCAGTACTTC. The chain employs TRBV28 and TRBJ2-7; no reliable D call. The V end lost 5 bases, the J end lost 3 bases, and 5 bases lay between the germline ends. The CDR3 is made up of 11 amino acids. Germline V gives CDR1 MDHEN, CDR2 SYDVKM.

The CDR3 sequence: CASSDGTRDEQFF. Written as DNA, the CDR3 is TGCGCCAGCAGTGATGGGACTAGGGATGAGCAGTTCTTC. J is TRBJ2-1 and V is TRBV10-1, with 8 positions matching TRBD2. Germline trimming cut 3 bases from V and 8 bases from J; bases unmatched to any gene: 3. The germline CDR1 and CDR2 sequences are WNHNN and SYGVQD (reference sequence). This CDR3 spans 13 amino acids.

V and J are TRBV5-1 and TRBJ2-7, with TRBD2 identical over 11 bases. The CDR3 is 14 residues long. V trimming: 5 bases; J trimming: 3 bases; junction bases outside the gene matches: 4. Germline V gene lookup returns CDR1 SGHRS and CDR2 YFSETQ. CDR3 DNA: TGCGCCAGCAGAACCGGGACTAGCGGCTACGAGCAGTACTTC. This codes for CASRTGTSGYEQYF.

Only a few counts were recorded for this clone. The chain recombines TRBV29-1 with TRBJ1-1; a possible D gene is TRBD1 (5 bases). The CDR3 contains 12 residues. Looked up from germline, CDR1 is SQVTM and CDR2 is ANQGSEA. V was shortened by 7 bases and J by 6 bases, with 15 bases between the two germline ends. The CDR3 DNA sequence: TGCAGCGGGACAAATTACTTATCTGAAGCTTTCTTT. It translates to CSGTNYLSEAFF. Complete variable domain (other parts from reference TRBV29-1 and TRBJ1-1): SAVISQKPSRDICQRGTSLTIQCQVDSQVTMMFWYRQQPGQSLTLIATANQGSEATYESGFVIDKFPISRPNLTFSTLTVSNMSPEDSSIYLCSGTNYLSEAFFGQGTRLTVV.

The chain employs TRBV28 and TRBJ1-5; D may be TRBD1 (6 bases). CDR1 and CDR2 (germline): MDHEN, SYDVKM. The CDR3 is 12 residues long. The V gene lost 9 bases and the J gene lost 4 bases, with 10 bases spanning the gap. The CDR3: CASRQVNQPQHF. The CDR3, as DNA: TGTGCCAGTAGACAGGTAAATCAGCCCCAGCATTTT.

The rearrangement joins TRBV6-5 to TRBJ2-1, with D tentatively TRBD1 (6 bases). V lost 6 bases to trimming and J lost 2 bases, with 11 bases between them. This CDR3 spans 14 amino acids. Germline V gene sequence: CDR1 MNHEY, CDR2 SVGAGI. Here the CDR3 reads CASSRDTAYNEQFF. In DNA form, the CDR3 reads TGTGCCAGCAGCAGGGACACTGCCTACAATGAGCAGTTCTTC.

This clone was recorded once. The CDR3 DNA reads TGCGCCAGCAGCCAAGAAGGAGAGGGTGTGAACACTGAAGCTTTCTTT. Protein product: CASSQEGEGVNTEAFF. V usage is TRBV4-3 and J usage is TRBJ1-1; D unresolved. Deletions cut 0 bases from V and 0 bases from J, with 11 bases between. The CDR3 is 16 residues long. Germline CDR1 and CDR2: LGHNA and YSLEER.

V usage is TRBV19 and J usage is TRBJ1-5; D remains ambiguous. V lost 5 bases and J 9 bases, leaving 14 bases between the germline ends. The germline V gene has CDR1 LNHDA and CDR2 SQIVND (reference sequence). The CDR3 sequence is 13 residues long. The CDR3 DNA follows: TGTGCCAGTAGTGCAACGGGTGAGGGGCCCCAGCATTTT. Translated, it gives CASSATGEGPQHF. Combining the CDR3 with reference TRBV19 and TRBJ1-5 gives the whole variable domain DGGITQSPKYLFRKEGQNVTLSCEQNLNHDAMYWYRQDPGQGLRLIYYSQIVNDFQKGDIAEGYSVSREKKESFPLTVTSAQKNPTAFYLCASSATGEGPQHFGDGTRLSIL.

CDR3 bases: TGTGCCAGCAGCGTAGAAAGCCGAGACGAGCAGTACTTC. Translated: CASSVESRDEQYF. The rearrangement uses TRBV9 and TRBJ2-7; no clear D. The germline V gene encodes CDR1 SGDLS and CDR2 YYNGEE. The CDR3 is made up of 13 amino acids. Trimming cost V 0 bases and J 5 bases, with 9 bases left between them.

This clone was recorded only once. CDR3 sequence: CASSGDNSTDTQYF. The CDR3 region has the DNA TGTGCCAGCAGTGGGGACAATAGCACAGATACGCAGTATTTT. This rearrangement joins TRBV28 to TRBJ2-3; D perhaps matches TRBD1 (6 bases). Trimming took 5 bases from V and 0 from J, leaving 9 bases between them. The CDR3 runs to 14 residues. Germline loops: CDR1 MDHEN, CDR2 SYDVKM.

This chain connects TRBV4-1 to TRBJ2-6, with TRBD1 identical over 9 bases. The CDR3 spans 19 residues. CDR1 MGHRA and CDR2 YSYEKL come from the germline V gene. J was trimmed by 0 bases and V by 1 base; bases with no gene match: 7. The CDR3 coding sequence is TGCGCCAGCAGCCAAGTCGACAGGGGGGGATACTCTGGGGCCAACGTCCTGACTTTC. Its protein product is CASSQVDRGGYSGANVLTF.

This clone was seen more than once but under ten times. The chain recombines TRBV2 with TRBJ1-4; tentative D call: TRBD1 (6 bases). Trimming shortened V by 6 bases and J by 0 bases, and 11 bases separated the two germline ends. Germline loops: CDR1 SNHLY, CDR2 FYNNEI. The CDR3 totals 15 residues. The DNA of the CDR3 is TGTGCCAGCAGGCGACAGGCTTCAACTAATGAAAAACTGTTTTTT. This sequence encodes CASRRQASTNEKLFF.

The chain employs TRBV7-8 and TRBJ2-3; TRBD2 agrees at 8 bases. Unmatched junction bases numbered 5, after V lost 5 bases and J lost 4 bases. Germline V gene data show CDR1 as SGHVS and CDR2 as FQNEAQ. The CDR3 sequence is 14 residues long. CDR3 loop: CASSSGSSSDTQYF. In DNA, the CDR3 is TGTGCCAGCAGCAGCGGGAGTTCCTCAGATACGCAGTATTTT.

The rearrangement links TRBV4-1 to TRBJ2-1, with 14 bases aligning to TRBD2. Unmatched junction bases numbered 4, after V lost 1 base and J lost 8 bases. The CDR3 length is 16 residues. CDR1 is MGHRA and CDR2 is YSYEKL in the germline V gene. The CDR3 loop is CASSQGGLAGVYEQFF. The CDR3 coding sequence is TGCGCCAGCAGCCAAGGGGGACTAGCGGGAGTATATGAGCAGTTCTTC.

The chain joins TRBV6-1 to TRBJ2-7; possibly TRBD2 for D (5 bases). Per germline, CDR1 MNHNS and CDR2 SASEGT. The CDR3 extends over 16 amino acids. V lost 4 bases to trimming and J lost 0 bases, with 16 bases between them. As DNA, the CDR3 is TGTGCCAGCAGTGGCCCAGTGTGGGAGCACTCCTACGAGCAGTACTTC. Translating gives CASSGPVWEHSYEQYF.

The rearrangement uses TRBV5-6 and TRBJ1-1; 8 nucleotides match TRBD1. This CDR3 region has 16 residues. After removal of 4 bases from V and 1 base from J, the junction contained 9 bases not matched to a gene. Germline V gives CDR1 SGHDT, CDR2 YYEEEE. CDR3: CASSRIKQGGNTEAFF. CDR3 bases: TGTGCCAGCAGCCGGATAAAACAGGGGGGGAACACTGAAGCTTTCTTT. Variable domain in full (rest from reference TRBV5-6 and TRBJ1-1): DAGVTQSPTHLIKTRGQQVTLRCSPKSGHDTVSWYQQALGQGPQFIFQYYEEEERQRGNFPDRFSGHQFPNYSSELNVNALLLGDSALYLCASSRIKQGGNTEAFFGQGTRLTVV.

The J gene is TRBJ2-7, the V gene TRBV28; D is unclear. CDR1 is MDHEN and CDR2 is SYDVKM in the germline V gene. CDR3 length equals 15 residues. The V gene lost 3 bases and the J gene lost 0 bases, with 12 bases spanning the gap. The CDR3 region has the DNA TGTGCCAGCAGTTTTAGCTTTTTAAGCTCCTACGAGCAGTACTTC. Translating gives CASSFSFLSSYEQYF.